The 2 T cell receptor beta chains presented below share a single source sample, sequenced in a study of CXCR3-negative and CXCR3-positive naive CD8 T cells. These receptors' antigens are unknown. Study results and limitations: CXCR3-negative naive cells had less hydrophobic TRB CDR3s than did CXCR3-positive naive cells.

Carrying UMI labels, the TRB cDNA libraries were prepared through 5' RACE. No DNA is given; TCRdb re-called the 5' RACE reads and lists each CDR3 protein once. The sample shows around 130,000 distinct CDR3 sequences, and about 0.61% sits with its ten largest clones. Sequencing used naive CXCR3+ CD8+ T cells from blood. The subset: CD45RO-CCR7+CD27+CD95- naive CD8+ T cells expressing CXCR3 (TNR3+). The origin of the receptors is a human donor in good health. Some clones in this sample may be carry-over from other donors' samples.

The chain carries TRBV7-6 and TRBJ2-7; TCRdb's D call of TRBD1 is untestable without DNA. The V gene's germline CDR1 is SGHVS and CDR2 FNYEAQ. This CDR3 region has 14 residues. The CDR3: CASSSSTGGREQYF.

The chain uses TRBV20-1 and TRBJ2-7; TCRdb's assignment of TRBD1 cannot be checked, as there is no DNA. The CDR3 extends over 14 amino acids. CDR1 is DFQATT, CDR2 SNEGSKA, per germline (reference sequence). The CDR3 loop is CSARGGQWDYEQYF.